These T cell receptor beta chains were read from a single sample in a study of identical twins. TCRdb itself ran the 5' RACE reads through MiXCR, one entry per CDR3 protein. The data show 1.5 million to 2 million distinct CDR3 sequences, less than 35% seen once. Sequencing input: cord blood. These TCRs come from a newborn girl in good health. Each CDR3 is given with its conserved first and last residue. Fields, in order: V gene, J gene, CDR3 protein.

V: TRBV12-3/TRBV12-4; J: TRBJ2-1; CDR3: CASSRVAPSYNEQFF
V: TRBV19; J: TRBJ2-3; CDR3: CASSKTSGGLTDTQYF
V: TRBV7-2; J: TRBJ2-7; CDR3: CASSKHYSYEQYF
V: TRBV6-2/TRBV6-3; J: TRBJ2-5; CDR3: CASSRGTSGGVETQYF
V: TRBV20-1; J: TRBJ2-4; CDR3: CSARLGGAGGLLAKNIQYF
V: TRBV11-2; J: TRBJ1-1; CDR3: CASSLRRSNTEAFF
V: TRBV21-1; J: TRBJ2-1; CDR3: CASGHSRGLAGGGEQFF
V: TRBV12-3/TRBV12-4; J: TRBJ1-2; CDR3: CASSFEGGSYTF
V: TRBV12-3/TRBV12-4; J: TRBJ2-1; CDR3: CASSAGTGRGDNEQFF
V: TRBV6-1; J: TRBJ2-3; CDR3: CASSGGGLPDTQYF
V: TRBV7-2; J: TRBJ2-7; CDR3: CASSFPTPLAGANEQYF
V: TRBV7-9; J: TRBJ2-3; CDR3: CASSPRRMPSTDTQYF
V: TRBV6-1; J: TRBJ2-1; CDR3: CASSEAGWYNEQFF
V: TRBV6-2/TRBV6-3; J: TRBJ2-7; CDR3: CASSYTSGTYEQYF
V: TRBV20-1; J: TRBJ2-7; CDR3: CSARGRFQRISYEQYF
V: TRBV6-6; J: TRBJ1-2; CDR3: CASSYGIDRGRNYGYTF
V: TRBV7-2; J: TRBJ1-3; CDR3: CASSLTGHSGNTIYF
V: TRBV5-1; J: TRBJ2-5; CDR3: CASSLVGQETQYF
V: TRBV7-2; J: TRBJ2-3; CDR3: CASSPYRTDTQYF
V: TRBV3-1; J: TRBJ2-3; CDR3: CASSQAGNTDTQYF
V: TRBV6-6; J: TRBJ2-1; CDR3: CASSYSTTSGNTYNEQFF
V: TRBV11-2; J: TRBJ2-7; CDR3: CASSYHNGRPQYF
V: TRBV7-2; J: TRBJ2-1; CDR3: CASSLAHWRDEQFF
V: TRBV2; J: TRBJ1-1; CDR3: CASSESGFLIQAFF
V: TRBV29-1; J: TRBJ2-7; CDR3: CSYRGESLYEQYF
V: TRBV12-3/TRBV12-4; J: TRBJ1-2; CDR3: CASSLAVLRDGYTF
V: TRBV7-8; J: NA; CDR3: CASSLGRHHEQYF
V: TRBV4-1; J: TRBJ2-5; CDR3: CASSQVRTHGSETQYF
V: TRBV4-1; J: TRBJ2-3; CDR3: CASSRGVGGWDTQYF
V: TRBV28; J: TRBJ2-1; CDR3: CASSLDPGTSMQFF
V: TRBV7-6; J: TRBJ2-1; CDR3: CASSSSAQGDYNGQFF
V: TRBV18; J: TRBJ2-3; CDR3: CASSPTGGDTQYF
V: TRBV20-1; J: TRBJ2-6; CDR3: CSASTPGANVLTF
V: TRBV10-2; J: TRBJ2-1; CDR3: CASSAVAGGAYNEQFF
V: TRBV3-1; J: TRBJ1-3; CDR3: CASSLDLAGTIYF
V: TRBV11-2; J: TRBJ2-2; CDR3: CASSLDWVTGELFF
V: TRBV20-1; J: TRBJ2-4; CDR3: CSARDLANIQYF
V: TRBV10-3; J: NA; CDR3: CAISDPRGDYNEQYF
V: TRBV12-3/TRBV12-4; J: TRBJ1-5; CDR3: CASTPTGLGNQPQHF
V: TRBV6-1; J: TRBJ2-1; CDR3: CASSELGTGNEQFF
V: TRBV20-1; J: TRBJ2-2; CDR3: CSANAPNTGELFF
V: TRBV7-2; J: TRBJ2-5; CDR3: CASSPWGLAVRVTQYF
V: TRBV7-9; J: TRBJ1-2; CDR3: CASSYTGSNYGYTF
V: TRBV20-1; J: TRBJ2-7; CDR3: CSARESGSYEQYF
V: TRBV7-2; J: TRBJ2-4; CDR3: CASSPGALGTKNIQYF
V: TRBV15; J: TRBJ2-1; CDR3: CATSRDKGPYNEQFF
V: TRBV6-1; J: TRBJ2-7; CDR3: CASNGRRSYEQYF
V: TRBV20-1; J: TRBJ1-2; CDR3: CSARRRGQRYGYTF
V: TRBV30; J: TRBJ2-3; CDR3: CAWSVSPAFTDTQYF
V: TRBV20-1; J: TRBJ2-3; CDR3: CTAYPLAGEEDTQYF
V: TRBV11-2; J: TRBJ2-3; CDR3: CASSRLAGRTDTQYF